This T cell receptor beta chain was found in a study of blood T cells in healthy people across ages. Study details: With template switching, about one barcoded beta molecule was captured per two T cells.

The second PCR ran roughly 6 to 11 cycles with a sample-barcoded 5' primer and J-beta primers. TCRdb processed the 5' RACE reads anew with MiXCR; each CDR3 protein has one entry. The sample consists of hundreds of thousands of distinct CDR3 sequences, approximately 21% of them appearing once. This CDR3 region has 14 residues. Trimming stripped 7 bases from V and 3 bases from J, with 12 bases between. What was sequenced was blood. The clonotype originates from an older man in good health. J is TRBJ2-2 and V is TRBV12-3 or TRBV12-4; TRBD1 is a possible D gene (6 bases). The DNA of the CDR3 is TGTGCCAGCACCCGGGGACAAGACACCGGGGAGCTGTTTTTT. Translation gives CASTRGQDTGELFF.